Shown below are 20 T cell receptor beta chains from a single sample sequenced in a study of cytotoxic CD8 clonotypes in ibrutinib-treated CLL. Method: immunoSEQ multiplex PCR; TCRdb's copy keeps in-frame clones and lacks some. The sample holds about 14,000 clones, 55% to 75% seen once. Material: PBMCs, obtained before ibrutinib treatment. The receptors were gathered from a human donor with chronic lymphocytic leukemia.

This clone was detected once. V and J are TRBV23-1 and TRBJ2-5; weak D call: TRBD2 (5 bases). Being an ORF, TRBV23-1 has a function that is uncertain. CDR3 size: 12 residues. V was shortened by 7 bases and J by 4 bases, with 10 bases between the two germline ends. This CDR3 reads CASTHEGETQYF. For the CDR3, the DNA is TGCGCCAGCACCCACGAGGGAGAGACCCAGTACTTC.

The CDR3 loop is CASSPISGGDEQFF. CDR3 DNA: TGTGCCAGCAGCCCCATTTCGGGGGGCGATGAGCAGTTCTTC. The J gene is TRBJ2-1, the V gene TRBV27, with D tentatively TRBD2 (7 bases). The V gene's germline CDR1 is MNHEY and CDR2 SMNVEV (reference sequence). The CDR3 is made up of 14 amino acids. V gave up 6 bases and J gave up 8 bases, with 17 bases separating them.

The CDR3 here is CASSEAAGTGGTEAFF. The DNA of the CDR3 is TGTGCCAGCAGTGAAGCCGCGGGGACAGGGGGGACTGAAGCTTTCTTT. V usage is TRBV6-1 and J usage is TRBJ1-1, with 11 bases lining up with TRBD1. Trimming cost V 0 bases and J 5 bases; bases outside gene matches: 5. CDR1 and CDR2 (germline): MNHNS, SASEGT. The CDR3 runs 16 residues.

V usage is TRBV30 and J usage is TRBJ1-3, with no clear D. Per the germline V gene, CDR1 is GTSNPN and CDR2 is SVGIG (reference sequence). V lost 0 bases, J lost 1 base, and 4 bases lay in between. The CDR3 is 13 residues long. CDR3 protein: CAWSVGSGNTIYF. CDR3 DNA: TGTGCCTGGAGTGTAGGGTCTGGAAACACCATATATTTT.

The chain combines TRBV14 with TRBJ1-1, with unresolved D. Trimming shortened V by 4 bases and J by 1 base, and 13 bases separated the two germline ends. CDR1 SGHDN and CDR2 FVKESK come from the germline V gene. The CDR3 runs 15 residues. The CDR3 sequence: CASSPLFGPNTEAFF. Here the CDR3 DNA reads TGTGCCAGCAGCCCCCTTTTTGGCCCGAACACTGAAGCTTTCTTT.

The chain carries TRBV10-3 and TRBJ2-7; 9 bases fit TRBD2. Germline CDR1 ENHRY, CDR2 SYGVKD. The CDR3 is made up of 14 amino acids. V shed 7 bases, J shed 2 bases, and the junction held 6 bases outside the gene matches. The DNA for the CDR3 is TGTGCCATCAATCGCGGGGGGGAACCCTACGAGCAGTACTTC. It specifies CAINRGGEPYEQYF.

The genes are TRBV5-1 and TRBJ2-1, with 7 positions matching TRBD1. The CDR3 extends over 13 amino acids. V dropped 0 bases and J dropped 11; count of bases not matched to a gene: 5. Germline lookup yields CDR1 SGHRS and CDR2 YFSETQ. The CDR3 loop reads CASSLEGQHQQFF. CDR3 bases: TGCGCCAGCAGCTTGGAGGGACAGCACCAGCAGTTCTTC.

CDR3: CASSPQGLDNTGELFF. The CDR3 nucleotides read TGTGCCAGCTCCCCCCAGGGACTAGACAACACCGGGGAGCTGTTTTTT. This chain uses TRBV18 with TRBJ2-2, with 8 bases matching TRBD2. The CDR3 is 16 residues long. Germline lookup yields CDR1 KGHSH and CDR2 LQKENI. V lost 6 bases and J lost 2; bases outside the gene matches: 8. The full variable domain, with the rest looked up from reference TRBV18 and TRBJ2-2, is NAGVMQNPRHLVRRRGQEARLRCSPMKGHSHVYWYRQLPEEGLKFMVYLQKENIIDESGMPKERFSAEFPKEGPSILRIQQVVRGDSAAYFCASSPQGLDNTGELFFGEGSRLTVL.

This sequence joins TRBV7-7 and TRBJ1-1, with D tentatively TRBD1 (5 bases). Germline CDR1 and CDR2: SSHAT and FNYEAQ (reference sequence). This CDR3 has 13 residues. The CDR3 coding sequence is TGTGCTAGCCCCTCCCGGGGGGATACTGAAGCTTTCTTT. Translation gives CASPSRGDTEAFF. Full variable domain (remainder filled in from reference TRBV7-7 and TRBJ1-1): GAGVSQSPRYKVTKRGQDVTLRCDPISSHATLYWYQQALGQGPEFLTYFNYEAQPDKSGLPSDRFSAERPEGSISTLTIQRTEQRDSAMYRCASPSRGDTEAFFGQGTRLTVV.

The chain joins TRBV7-9 to TRBJ2-1; D call uncertain. The germline CDR1 and CDR2 sequences are SEHNR and FQNEAQ (reference sequence). This CDR3 has 12 amino acids. V lost 5 bases, J lost 2 bases, and 4 bases lay in between. The CDR3: CASSAAYNEQFF. The CDR3 nucleotides read TGTGCCAGCAGCGCCGCCTACAATGAGCAGTTCTTC.

The J gene is TRBJ2-5, the V gene TRBV19; 8 bases line up with TRBD2. The CDR3 covers 12 residues. The V segment lost 5 bases and the J segment 12 bases; nucleotides outside the gene matches: 8. The V gene's germline CDR1 is LNHDA and CDR2 SQIVND (reference sequence). The CDR3 here is CASSVPGGGEYF. The DNA of the CDR3 is TGTGCCAGTAGTGTCCCCGGGGGGGGCGAGTACTTC.

The chain recombines TRBV29-1 with TRBJ1-1; tentative D call: TRBD1 (5 bases). V was pared by 4 bases and J by 11 bases, with 11 bases between. CDR1 and CDR2 from the germline V gene are SQVTM and ANQGSEA. The CDR3 runs to 10 residues. The CDR3 DNA reads TGCAGCGTTGGGGACCGGGCCGCTTTCTTT. Translated, it gives CSVGDRAAFF.

The chain has TRBV4-3 and TRBJ2-2, with D unclear. The CDR3 spans 14 residues. The germline CDR1 and CDR2 sequences are LGHNA and YSLEER. V was cut by 2 bases and J by 7 bases, with 11 bases left in between. The CDR3 here is CASSQIRAFGELFF. The CDR3 DNA is TGCGCCAGCAGCCAAATACGGGCCTTCGGGGAGCTGTTTTTT.

V gene TRBV7-2 combines with J gene TRBJ2-1; D gene uncertain. From germline, CDR1 is SGHTA and CDR2 FQGNSA. Trimming removed 5 bases at V and 5 bases at J, with 16 bases between. The CDR3 runs to 15 residues. Here the CDR3 reads CASSPPPTLDNEQFF. CDR3 nucleotides: TGTGCCAGCAGCCCCCCCCCGACCCTGGACAATGAGCAGTTCTTC.

This chain connects TRBV2 to TRBJ2-6; D remains unclear. Germline V gene sequence: CDR1 SNHLY, CDR2 FYNNEI. The length of the CDR3 is 14 residues. V gave up 6 bases and J gave up 2 bases, with 8 bases separating them. CDR3 sequence: CASSYSPGANVLTF. In DNA, the CDR3 is TGTGCCAGCAGCTACAGCCCTGGGGCCAACGTCCTGACTTTC.

The CDR3 bases are TGTGCCAGCTTTATCCCGACAGGGAATTACGAGCAGTACTTC. Amino acids: CASFIPTGNYEQYF. The chain is built from TRBV2 and TRBJ2-7; 7 nucleotides line up with TRBD1. CDR1 and CDR2 (germline): SNHLY, FYNNEI. The trim removed 8 bases at V and 4 bases at J, leaving 11 bases unmatched. The CDR3 spans 14 residues.

The V and J genes are TRBV27 and TRBJ2-6; TRBD2 matches 14 bases. The CDR3 is 17 residues long. Looked up from germline, CDR1 is MNHEY and CDR2 is SMNVEV (reference sequence). V gave up 4 bases and J gave up 3 bases; unmatched junction bases: 2. The CDR3 loop is CASSSGLAGVGANVLTF. CDR3 in DNA: TGTGCCAGCAGTTCGGGACTAGCGGGAGTTGGGGCCAACGTCCTGACTTTC.

This chain links TRBV10-3 with TRBJ2-1, with a possible D match to TRBD1 (5 bases). Deletions cut 4 bases from V and 11 bases from J, with 9 bases between. The CDR3 has 11 amino acids. The germline V gene encodes CDR1 ENHRY and CDR2 SYGVKD. The CDR3 DNA sequence: TGTGCCATCAGTGCCACAGGCCAGCAGTTCTTC. Translating gives CAISATGQQFF.

The chain employs TRBV19 and TRBJ2-7, with D possibly TRBD2 on 6 matching bases. V lost 4 bases and J lost 0, with 10 bases in between. Germline-derived CDR1 and CDR2 are LNHDA and SQIVND (reference sequence). The CDR3 consists of 14 residues. In DNA, the CDR3 is TGTGCCAGTAGTAACGGGAGAAGCTCCTACGAGCAGTACTTC. This encodes CASSNGRSSYEQYF.

The chain combines TRBV28 with TRBJ1-5, with D hard to call. This CDR3 contains 12 residues. From germline, CDR1 is MDHEN and CDR2 SYDVKM. V lost 5 bases to trimming and J lost 7 bases, with 9 bases between them. The CDR3 reads CASSPLLQPQHF. The DNA for the CDR3 is TGTGCCAGCAGTCCCCTATTACAGCCCCAGCATTTT.